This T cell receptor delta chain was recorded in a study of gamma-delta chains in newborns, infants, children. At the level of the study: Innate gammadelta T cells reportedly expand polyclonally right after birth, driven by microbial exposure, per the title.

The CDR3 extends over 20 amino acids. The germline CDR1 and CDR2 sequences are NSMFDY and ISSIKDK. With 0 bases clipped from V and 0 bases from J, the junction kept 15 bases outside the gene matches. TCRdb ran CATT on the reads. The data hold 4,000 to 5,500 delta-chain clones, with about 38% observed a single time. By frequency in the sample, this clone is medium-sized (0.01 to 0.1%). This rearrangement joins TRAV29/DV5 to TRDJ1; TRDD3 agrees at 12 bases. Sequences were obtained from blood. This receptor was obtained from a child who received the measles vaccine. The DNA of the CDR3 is TGTGCAGCAAGCGCGGGATCTGGGGGATACGCGAAATGGTACACCGATAAACTCATCTTT. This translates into CAASAGSGGYAKWYTDKLIF.